This T cell receptor (beta chain) was observed in a study of T cell responses to AZD1222 COVID-19 vaccine. General study results and limits: Without day 14 samples, only post-peak T cell repertoires were studied. The sample set comprised mostly white British donors with more females, and clonal diversity was possibly underestimated. Only five or six AZD1222 recipients tested seropositive at baseline. Once two AZD1222 doses were given, Spike-specific TCR breadth and depth went up.

Regarding this clone: The antigen is undetermined.

Clones were read by immunoSEQ multiplex PCR, and TCRdb kept only the in-frame ones, dropping some. The sample comprises about 120,000 clones, roughly 92% of which are singletons, and approximately 1.4% rests with the top ten. The junction had 12 bases not matched to a gene; V was cut back by 8 bases and J by 0 bases. From germline, CDR1 is KGHDR and CDR2 SFDVKD. The CDR3 length is 17 residues. The sequencing here drew on peripheral blood, taken 28 days after the second AZD1222 dose. V is TRBV24-1 and J is TRBJ1-5; 7 bases match TRBD1. The clonotype was recovered from an adult who received the AZD1222 COVID-19 vaccine. The CDR3 region has the DNA TGTGCCACCATTTACAGGGGAATGGCCCCTAGCAATCAGCCCCAGCATTTT. It is translated as CATIYRGMAPSNQPQHF.